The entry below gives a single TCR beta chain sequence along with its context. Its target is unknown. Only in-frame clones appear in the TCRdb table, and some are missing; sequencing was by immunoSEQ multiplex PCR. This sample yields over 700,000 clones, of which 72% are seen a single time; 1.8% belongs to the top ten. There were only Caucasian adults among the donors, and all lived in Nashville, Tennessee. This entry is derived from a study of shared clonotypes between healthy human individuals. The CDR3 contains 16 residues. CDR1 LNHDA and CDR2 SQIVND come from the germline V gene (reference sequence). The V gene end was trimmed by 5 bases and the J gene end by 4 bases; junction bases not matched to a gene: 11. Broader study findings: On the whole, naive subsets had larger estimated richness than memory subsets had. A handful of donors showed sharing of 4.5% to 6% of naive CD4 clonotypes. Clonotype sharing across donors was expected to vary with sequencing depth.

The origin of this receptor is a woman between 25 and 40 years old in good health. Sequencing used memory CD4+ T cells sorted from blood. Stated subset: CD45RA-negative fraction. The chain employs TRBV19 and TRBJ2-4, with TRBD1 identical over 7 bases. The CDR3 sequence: CASSSFLRDRKNIQYF. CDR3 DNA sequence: TGTGCCAGTAGTTCCTTCTTGAGGGACAGAAAAAACATTCAGTACTTC.